Below, 24 T cell receptor beta chains from the same sample are listed, as sequenced in a study of cytomegalovirus exposure and HLA in healthy donors. TCRdb's copy holds only in-frame clones and misses some; the assay was immunoSEQ multiplex PCR. Among 150,000 to 200,000 clones listed, around nine tenths were seen once. Sequencing was done on a sample of PBMCs. These receptors were obtained from a man aged 18 to 30 in good health and CMV-seronegative.

The chain joins TRBV27 to TRBJ1-6, with TRBD1 matching over 8 bases. Germline V gives CDR1 MNHEY, CDR2 SMNVEV (reference sequence). The CDR3 length is 16 residues. V gave up 5 bases and J gave up 6 bases; unmatched junction bases: 9. CDR3 protein: CASSLRTGLANSPLHF. The CDR3 DNA follows: TGTGCCAGCAGTCTTCGGACAGGGCTCGCTAATTCACCCCTCCACTTT.

The CDR3 sequence is CASPPICAESSYNEQFF. The CDR3 nucleotides are TGTGCCAGTCCCCCTATTTGTGCGGAGAGCTCCTACAATGAGCAGTTCTTC. The chain couples TRBV19 to TRBJ2-1; no reliable D call. The CDR3 totals 17 residues. Germline V CDR1 and CDR2: LNHDA, SQIVND (reference sequence). Trimming cost V 8 bases and J 0 bases, with 20 bases left between them.

The chain combines TRBV12-5 with TRBJ1-1, with D perhaps TRBD1 (6 bases). Germline CDR1 and CDR2: LGHNT and FRNRAP. The V and J ends lost 7 bases and 2 bases respectively, with 11 bases between them. The CDR3 has 13 residues. The CDR3 bases are TGTGCTAGTGCGGCAGGGGCCAACACTGAAGCTTTCTTT. Protein: CASAAGANTEAFF.

The V gene is TRBV7-9, the J gene TRBJ2-1, with 7 bases that match TRBD1. With V trimmed by 3 bases and J by 4 bases, 15 bases remained unmatched. The CDR3 extends over 18 amino acids. Looked up from germline, CDR1 is SEHNR and CDR2 is FQNEAQ (reference sequence). The DNA of the CDR3 is TGTGCCAGCAGCTTCCACCCAGGGCAGGGGGTAACATACAATGAGCAGTTCTTC. This translates into CASSFHPGQGVTYNEQFF.

In its sample, this clone was seen once. The chain is built from TRBV11-2 and TRBJ2-7; tentative D call: TRBD2 (5 bases). Germline CDR1 reads SGHAT; CDR2 reads FQNNGV. V dropped 5 bases and J dropped 0 bases, with 11 bases sitting between them. The CDR3 spans 14 residues. The CDR3 DNA is TGTGCCAGCAGCCGCCGCGGGTACTCCTACGAGCAGTACGTC. Translating it yields CASSRRGYSYEQYV.

The chain uses TRBV6-1 and TRBJ1-4; 10 positions agree with TRBD1. The CDR3 contains 14 residues. From germline, CDR1 is MNHNS and CDR2 SASEGT. J gave up 8 bases and V 9 bases, and 9 bases lay outside the gene matches. The CDR3 region has the DNA TGTGCCAGTCCGGGGGACAGGGGAGAAGAAAAACTGTTTTTT. This codes for CASPGDRGEEKLFF.

V gene TRBV7-2 combines with J gene TRBJ2-3, with TRBD2 matching 8 bases. In germline, CDR1 is SGHTA, CDR2 FQGNSA. The CDR3 has 14 amino acids. The trim removed 1 base at V and 7 bases at J, leaving 4 bases unmatched. CDR3 coding DNA: TGTGCCAGCAGCTTAGGTCTAGCGGGTTATACGCAGTATTTT. This gives the protein CASSLGLAGYTQYF.

This clone was picked up a small number of times. The same CDR3 arises from other DNA sequences in this sample as well. The rearrangement links TRBV27 to TRBJ1-5; D may be TRBD1 (5 bases). The CDR3 totals 13 residues. Germline V gene data show CDR1 as MNHEY and CDR2 as SMNVEV (reference sequence). Trimming left V 5 bases short and J 4 bases short, with 9 bases between. CDR3 amino acids: CASSPGGNQPQHF. The CDR3 DNA is TGTGCCAGCAGTCCCGGGGGGAATCAGCCCCAGCATTTT.

The rearrangement joins TRBV6-5 to TRBJ1-2, with D perhaps TRBD1 (5 bases). The CDR3 length is 14 residues. Trimming removed 7 bases from V and 3 bases from J, with 15 bases in between. Germline V gives CDR1 MNHEY, CDR2 SVGAGI. DNA of the CDR3: TGTGCCAGCACCTCCGGGGGACTAGACTATGGCTACACCTTC. Protein product: CASTSGGLDYGYTF.

The rearrangement uses TRBV10-3 and TRBJ1-1, with D perhaps TRBD1 (6 bases). The CDR3 runs to 13 residues. The V end lost 7 bases, the J end lost 3 bases, and 12 bases lay between the germline ends. Germline CDR1 reads ENHRY; CDR2 reads SYGVKD. For the CDR3, the DNA is TGTGCCATCACCCCGACAGGCGACACTGAAGCTTTCTTT. Translation: CAITPTGDTEAFF.

This chain uses TRBV6-5 with TRBJ2-5; D possibly corresponds to TRBD1 (5 bases). The CDR3 has 14 residues. CDR1 and CDR2 from the germline V gene are MNHEY and SVGAGI. V was cut by 2 bases and J by 5 bases, with 12 bases left in between. The CDR3 reads CASSYTGLGETQYF. CDR3 bases: TGTGCCAGCAGTTACACAGGTTTGGGGGAGACCCAGTACTTC.

The chain is built from TRBV11-3 and TRBJ1-1; 9 bases fit TRBD1. Germline CDR1 and CDR2: SGHNT and YENEEA. The CDR3 has 14 amino acids. The V gene end was trimmed by 5 bases and the J gene end by 3 bases; junction bases not matched to a gene: 4. The CDR3 DNA sequence: TGTGCCAGCAGCACGGGACAGGGAGACACTGAAGCTTTCTTT. Protein sequence: CASSTGQGDTEAFF.

V and J are TRBV7-2 and TRBJ2-7; D may be TRBD2 (5 bases). CDR1 SGHTA and CDR2 FQGNSA come from the germline V gene. This CDR3 has 12 residues. V lost 1 base to trimming and J lost 4 bases, with 5 bases between them. The chain's CDR3 is CASSLGTYEQYV. CDR3 nucleotide sequence: TGTGCCAGCAGCTTAGGGACTTACGAGCAGTACGTC.

On this clone itself: At one end, the junction sequence differs from germline, possibly due to a read error. The CDR3 loop is CASSQDGLTVNF. The CDR3, as DNA: TGCGCCAGCAGCCAAGATGGTTTGACAGTTAACTTC. The chain uses TRBV4-1 and TRBJ1-2; D might be TRBD1 (5 bases). CDR1 MGHRA and CDR2 YSYEKL come from the germline V gene. CDR3 length equals 12 residues.

The rearrangement links TRBV5-4 to TRBJ1-1; TRBD1 matches at 7 bases. This CDR3 contains 19 residues. J lost 6 bases, V lost 0 bases, and 20 bases had no gene match. In germline, CDR1 is SGHNT, CDR2 YYREEE (reference sequence). This chain's CDR3 is CASSLVSSGQKDGSPEAFF. In nucleotides, the CDR3 is TGTGCCAGCAGCTTGGTATCATCGGGACAGAAGGACGGTAGCCCTGAAGCTTTCTTT.

The CDR3 sequence: CASSDSGGATDTQYF. In DNA, the CDR3 is TGCGCCAGCAGCGATAGCGGGGGGGCTACGGATACGCAGTATTTT. The V call is TRBV5-1, the J call TRBJ2-3, with TRBD2 identical over 11 bases. Germline CDR1 SGHRS, CDR2 YFSETQ. With V trimmed by 4 bases and J by 6 bases, 7 bases remained unmatched. The CDR3 loop spans 15 amino acids. Based on the CDR3 plus reference TRBV5-1 and TRBJ2-3, the full variable domain is KAGVTQTPRYLIKTRGQQVTLSCSPISGHRSVSWYQQTPGQGLQFLFEYFSETQRNKGNFPGRFSGRQFSNSRSEMNVSTLELGDSALYLCASSDSGGATDTQYFGPGTRLTVL.

This clone was recorded once. The chain recombines TRBV5-4 with TRBJ1-2, with D tentatively TRBD1 (5 bases). Trimming stripped 4 bases from V and 0 bases from J, with 16 bases between. The CDR3 runs 16 residues. Germline V lookup: CDR1 SGHNT, CDR2 YYREEE (reference sequence). Here the CDR3 reads CASSMGLKPSNYGYTF. The CDR3 region has the DNA TGTGCCAGCAGCATGGGACTCAAACCATCTAACTATGGCTACACCTTC.

The chain recombines TRBV5-1 with TRBJ2-1, with TRBD2 matching over 8 bases. CDR1 and CDR2 from the germline V gene are SGHRS and YFSETQ. The CDR3 loop spans 14 amino acids. With V trimmed by 4 bases and J by 6 bases, 6 bases remained unmatched. CDR3 sequence reads: CASSREGGSNEQFF. CDR3 coding DNA: TGCGCCAGCAGCCGGGAGGGGGGAAGCAATGAGCAGTTCTTC.

This clone came up once. One junction end disagrees with the germline gene, perhaps due to a read error. The V gene is TRBV7-7, the J gene TRBJ2-1; D is ambiguous. There are 13 residues in the CDR3. CDR1 and CDR2 (germline): SSHAT, FNYEAQ (reference sequence). The CDR3 loop is CASSLDKYNEQFF. The CDR3 region has the DNA TGTGCTAGCAGCTTAGACAAGTACAATGAGCAGTTCTTC.

The chain uses TRBV28 and TRBJ2-5, with D uncertain. V lost 10 bases, J lost 1 base, and 13 bases lay in between. The CDR3 extends over 13 amino acids. Germline CDR1 reads MDHEN; CDR2 reads SYDVKM. The CDR3 reads CATGTVTQETQYF. The DNA for the CDR3 is TGTGCCACCGGAACAGTTACCCAAGAGACCCAGTACTTC.

The CDR3 reads CAWTRKGQGAGAYGYTF. In DNA, the CDR3 is TGTGCCTGGACCAGAAAGGGACAGGGGGCAGGAGCCTATGGCTACACCTTC. The chain uses TRBV30 and TRBJ1-2, with TRBD1 matching 12 bases. CDR1 and CDR2 from the germline V gene are GTSNPN and SVGIG (reference sequence). V trimming: 4 bases; J trimming: 4 bases; junction bases outside the gene matches: 13. This CDR3 is 17 amino acids long.

For this clone: Other DNA sequences in this sample translate to the same CDR3. The CDR3 DNA sequence: TGTGCCAGCAGTACAAACACTGAAGCTTTCTTT. It translates to CASSTNTEAFF. This rearrangement joins TRBV28 to TRBJ1-1; D is uncertain. Trimming took 5 bases from V and 2 from J, leaving 3 bases between them. Germline V gene sequence: CDR1 MDHEN, CDR2 SYDVKM. This CDR3 has 11 amino acids.

The V and J genes are TRBV7-2 and TRBJ2-7; 7 nucleotides align to TRBD1. This CDR3 contains 15 residues. Germline V gives CDR1 SGHTA, CDR2 FQGNSA. With 1 base clipped from V and 5 bases from J, the junction kept 8 bases outside the gene matches. The CDR3 sequence: CASSLETGLSHEQYF. CDR3 bases: TGTGCCAGCAGCTTAGAGACAGGGCTTTCCCACGAGCAGTACTTC. Variable domain in full (rest from reference TRBV7-2 and TRBJ2-7): GAGVSQSPSNKVTEKGKDVELRCDPISGHTALYWYRQSLGQGLEFLIYFQGNSAPDKSGLPSDRFSAERTGGSVSTLTIQRTQQEDSAVYLCASSLETGLSHEQYFGPGTRLTVT.

The chain uses TRBV27 and TRBJ1-1; 11 positions agree with TRBD1. V lost 1 base and J lost 0; bases outside the gene matches: 4. The V gene's germline CDR1 is MNHEY and CDR2 SMNVEV (reference sequence). This CDR3 is built from 17 residues. CDR3 amino acids: CASSLWGQGVLNTEAFF. CDR3 bases: TGTGCCAGCAGTTTATGGGGACAGGGGGTATTGAACACTGAAGCTTTCTTT.